This paragraph reports one TCR beta chain. Antigen specificity is unknown. TCRdb's table, derived via immunoSEQ multiplex PCR, lists solely in-frame clones and lacks some. Counted here are 150,000 to 200,000 clones, about 85% occurring once; the ten biggest clones make up about 2.1%. The V and J ends lost 0 bases and 0 bases respectively, with 8 bases between them. The CDR3 spans 15 residues. Germline values: CDR1 SGHTA, CDR2 FQGNSA. These data belong to a study of cytomegalovirus exposure and HLA in healthy donors. At the level of the study: The roughly 120 validation repertoires, a later analysis reported, used the same platform as the roughly 700 repertoires from the first cohort.

Notes on the study in general: Specificity of a few CMV-associated chains for CMV antigens was verified in vitro. Diagnosis of cytomegalovirus status made by the classifier reportedly showed high specificity and sensitivity. Most TCR sequences showed up rarely, but some public TCRs showed up in many donors.

The sequenced sample consisted of PBMCs. V usage is TRBV7-2 and J usage is TRBJ1-1; no reliable D call. The clonotype was recovered from a man aged 30 to 45 in good health and CMV-seropositive. The CDR3 DNA reads as TGTGCCAGCAGCTTAGCGGGCAGGTTGAACACTGAAGCTTTCTTT. This sequence encodes CASSLAGRLNTEAFF.